Presented here are 2 T cell receptor beta chains from one specimen sequenced in a study of shared clonotypes between healthy human individuals. Selected positively for CCR7 and CD45RO-negative, naive CD8 cells excluded terminally differentiated effector memory CD45RA+ cells. Libraries were prepared by immunoSEQ multiplex PCR; TCRdb keeps only in-frame clonotypes and omits some of them. The table shows about 2.1 million clones, with about 92% occurring only once. Sequences were obtained from naive CD8+ T cells from PBMCs. These receptors were obtained from a man younger than 35 in good health. Some clones in this sample may be carry-over from other donors' samples.

CDR3 nucleotide sequence: TGTGCCAGCAGCGAAACGGGAGTGGGGACCGGGGAGCTGTTTTTT. It codes for CASSETGVGTGELFF. The chain couples TRBV9 to TRBJ2-2; D is perhaps TRBD2 (6 bases). The germline gives CDR1 SGDLS, CDR2 YYNGEE. The CDR3 totals 15 residues. V lost 3 bases and J 5 bases, leaving 14 bases between the germline ends.

The chain carries TRBV27 and TRBJ2-1, with TRBD1 matching over 8 bases. Germline-derived CDR1 and CDR2 are MNHEY and SMNVEV (reference sequence). V lost 3 bases and J lost 4; bases outside the gene matches: 5. This CDR3 has 15 residues. CDR3 coding DNA: TGTGCCAGCAGTTTTCAAACAGGGGGTTACAATGAGCAGTTCTTC. Translating it yields CASSFQTGGYNEQFF.